This entry lists 8 T cell receptor beta chains sequenced from one sample in a study of T cell responses to AZD1222 COVID-19 vaccine. Measured with immunoSEQ multiplex PCR; TCRdb has only the in-frame clones, and not every one. Of around 150,000 clones in the sample, about 90% are singletons; the top ten hold 1% to 1.4%. The material was peripheral blood, obtained 28 days after the second AZD1222 dose. These receptors came from an adult who received the AZD1222 COVID-19 vaccine.

The V gene is TRBV5-1, the J gene TRBJ2-1, with 8 bases fitting TRBD1. Germline loops: CDR1 SGHRS, CDR2 YFSETQ. Trimming removed 7 bases from V and 1 base from J; junction bases left unmatched: 1. The CDR3 covers 13 residues. In DNA, the CDR3 is TGCGCCAGCCGGACAGGGTCCTACAATGAGCAGTTCTTC. This sequence encodes CASRTGSYNEQFF.

The rearrangement uses TRBV2 and TRBJ1-2, with 8 bases lining up with TRBD1. Per germline, CDR1 SNHLY and CDR2 FYNNEI. V shed 6 bases and J 6 bases; nucleotides not matched to a gene: 12. The CDR3 sequence is 15 residues long. The CDR3 is CASRAGTGLSHGYTF. CDR3 in DNA: TGTGCCAGCAGGGCCGGGACAGGCCTTTCCCATGGCTACACCTTC. Complete variable domain (other parts from reference TRBV2 and TRBJ1-2): EPEVTQTPSHQVTQMGQEVILRCVPISNHLYFYWYRQILGQKVEFLVSFYNNEISEKSEIFDDQFSVERPDGSNFTLKIRSTKLEDSAMYFCASRAGTGLSHGYTFGSGTRLTVV.

The chain couples TRBV15 to TRBJ1-4; no clear D. The CDR3 consists of 17 residues. V lost 3 bases and J 4 bases, leaving 18 bases between the germline ends. In germline, CDR1 is LNHNV, CDR2 YYDKDF (reference sequence). The DNA for the CDR3 is TGTGCCACCAGCAGGGCTTCTCGAGGTCCGATTAATGAAAAACTGTTTTTT. Translation gives CATSRASRGPINEKLFF. Full variable domain (rest looked up from reference TRBV15 and TRBJ1-4): DAMVIQNPRYQVTQFGKPVTLSCSQTLNHNVMYWYQQKSSQAPKLLFHYYDKDFNNEADTPDNFQSRRPNTSFCFLDIRSPGLGDTAMYLCATSRASRGPINEKLFFGSGTQLSVL.

The rearrangement joins TRBV6-1 to TRBJ2-1; D ambiguous. Trimming cost V 3 bases and J 9 bases, with 9 bases left between them. This CDR3 contains 12 residues. Per germline, CDR1 MNHNS and CDR2 SASEGT. Here the CDR3 reads CASSDNTGEQFF. DNA for the CDR3: TGTGCCAGCAGTGATAACACCGGTGAGCAGTTCTTC.

J is TRBJ2-3 and V is TRBV19; TRBD2 is a possible D gene (6 bases). V dropped 5 bases and J dropped 6 bases, with 15 bases sitting between them. Looked up from germline, CDR1 is LNHDA and CDR2 is SQIVND (reference sequence). The CDR3 loop spans 14 amino acids. Written as DNA, the CDR3 is TGTGCCAGTAGTCGGACACCACGGGGGGATACGCAGTATTTT. Translation gives CASSRTPRGDTQYF.

The rearrangement links TRBV20-1 to TRBJ1-6; D possibly corresponds to TRBD1 (5 bases). The CDR3 has 11 amino acids. Germline values: CDR1 DFQATT, CDR2 SNEGSKA (reference sequence). The V and J ends lost 3 bases and 11 bases respectively, with 8 bases between them. CDR3: CSARDNAPLHF. The CDR3, as DNA: TGCAGTGCTAGGGACAACGCACCCCTCCACTTT.

The chain combines TRBV12-3 or TRBV12-4 with TRBJ2-5; either TRBD1 or TRBD2 may fit D (5 bases each). Trimming left V 5 bases short and J 5 bases short, with 12 bases between. The CDR3 length is 13 residues. CDR3 nucleotide sequence: TGTGCCAGCAGTCCCGGGGCCTGGGAGACCCAGTACTTC. Translating gives CASSPGAWETQYF.

J is TRBJ1-1 and V is TRBV6-1; D is undetermined. V lost 3 bases, J lost 3 bases, and 5 bases lay in between. This CDR3 comprises 12 residues. Germline V CDR1 and CDR2: MNHNS, SASEGT. The CDR3: CASSDPDTEAFF. Here the CDR3 DNA reads TGTGCCAGCAGTGATCCAGACACTGAAGCTTTCTTT.